Sequencing of this T cell receptor (beta chain) was carried out in a study of CXCR3-negative and CXCR3-positive naive CD8 T cells. As for the study in general: Roughly 130 million TRB reads in total, about 1.5 +/- 0.3 million per library.

The study made its TRB cDNA libraries by 5' RACE, adding UMI labels. TCRdb reanalyzed the 5' RACE reads, giving one entry per CDR3 protein sequence and no DNA. The sample data list roughly 93,000 distinct CDR3 sequences. Whole-study results and caveats: Researchers report CXCR3 expression partially decreased after cryopreservation, with fresh PBMCs used in most assays. Memory cells differed in TRBV-TRBJ usage, but naive CXCR3-negative and CXCR3-positive cells had similar usage. CXCR3-positive naive cells carried more hydrophobic TRB CDR3s than CXCR3-negative ones.

As to this clonotype: Its antigen is undetermined.

The CDR3 covers 13 residues. Germline CDR1 MNHEY, CDR2 SVGEGT. The rearrangement links TRBV6-2 or TRBV6-3 to TRBJ2-7; TCRdb indicates TRBD1, and absent DNA this call remains unverified. Material for sequencing was naive CXCR3+ CD8+ T cells from blood. Noted subset: CD45RO-CCR7+CD27+CD95- naive CD8+ T cells expressing CXCR3 (TNR3+). The TCR sequence derives from a human donor in good health. Some clones in this sample may be carry-over from other donors' samples. This CDR3 reads CASSYARGVEQYF.